This T cell receptor (beta chain) was observed in a study of cytomegalovirus exposure and HLA in healthy donors. The donors were members of the validation cohort comprising approximately 120 subjects, separate from the roughly 680-subject first cohort. The protocol was immunoSEQ multiplex PCR, while the TCRdb copy is restricted to in-frame clones and leaves out a portion. Of roughly 62,000 clones detected, 75% to 95% appear once; the ten largest clones hold 2.2%. The material sequenced was PBMCs. The sequence derives from a woman aged 30 to 39 in good health and CMV-seronegative.

The CDR3 nucleotides read TGTGCCAGCAGCGAAGGACAGGGGGTCCCCTACGAGCAGTACTTC. It translates to CASSEGQGVPYEQYF. This chain connects TRBV7-9 to TRBJ2-7; TRBD1 matches 10 bases. From germline, CDR1 is SEHNR and CDR2 FQNEAQ (reference sequence). V lost 5 bases, J lost 2 bases, and 6 bases stayed unmatched. The CDR3 runs to 15 residues.